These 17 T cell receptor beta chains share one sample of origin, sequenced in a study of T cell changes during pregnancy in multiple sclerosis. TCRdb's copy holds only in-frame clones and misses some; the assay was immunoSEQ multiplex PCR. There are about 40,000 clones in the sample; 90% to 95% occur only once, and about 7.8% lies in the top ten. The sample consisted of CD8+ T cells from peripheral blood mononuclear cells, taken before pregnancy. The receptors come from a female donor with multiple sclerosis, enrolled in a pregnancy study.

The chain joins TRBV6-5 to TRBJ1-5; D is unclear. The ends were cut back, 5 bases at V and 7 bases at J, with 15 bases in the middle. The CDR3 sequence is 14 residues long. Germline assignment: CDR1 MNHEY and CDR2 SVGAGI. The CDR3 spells CASSQIFSGQPQHF. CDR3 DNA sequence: TGTGCCAGCAGTCAAATTTTTTCCGGGCAGCCCCAGCATTTT.

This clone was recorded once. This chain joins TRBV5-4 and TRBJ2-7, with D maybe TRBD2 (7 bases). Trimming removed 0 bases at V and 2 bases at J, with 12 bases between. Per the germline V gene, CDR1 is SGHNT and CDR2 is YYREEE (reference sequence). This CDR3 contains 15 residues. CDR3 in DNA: TGTGCCAGCAGCTTGGGGGGGGCGGGGGCCTACGAGCAGTACTTC. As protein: CASSLGGAGAYEQYF.

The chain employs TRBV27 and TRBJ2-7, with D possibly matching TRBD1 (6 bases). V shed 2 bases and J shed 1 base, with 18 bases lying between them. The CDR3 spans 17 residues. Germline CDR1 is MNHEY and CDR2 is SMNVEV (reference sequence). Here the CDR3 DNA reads TGTGCCAGCAGTTTAGAGGGGACACGATTTGAGTCCTACGAGCAGTACTTC. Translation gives CASSLEGTRFESYEQYF.

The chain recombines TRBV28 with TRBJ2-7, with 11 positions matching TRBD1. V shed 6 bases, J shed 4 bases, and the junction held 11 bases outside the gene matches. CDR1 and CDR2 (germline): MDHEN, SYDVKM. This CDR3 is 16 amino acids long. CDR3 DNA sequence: TGTGCCAGCAGCCAACTATCCCGGGACAGGGGGTACGAGCAGTACTTC. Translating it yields CASSQLSRDRGYEQYF.

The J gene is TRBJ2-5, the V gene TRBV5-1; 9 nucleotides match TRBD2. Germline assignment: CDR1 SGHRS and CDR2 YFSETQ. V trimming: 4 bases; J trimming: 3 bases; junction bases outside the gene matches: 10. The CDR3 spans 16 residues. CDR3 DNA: TGCGCCAGCAGCGGGGCTAGCGGGATGGATGAAGAGACCCAGTACTTC. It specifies CASSGASGMDEETQYF. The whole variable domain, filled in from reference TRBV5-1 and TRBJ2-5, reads KAGVTQTPRYLIKTRGQQVTLSCSPISGHRSVSWYQQTPGQGLQFLFEYFSETQRNKGNFPGRFSGRQFSNSRSEMNVSTLELGDSALYLCASSGASGMDEETQYFGPGTRLLVL.

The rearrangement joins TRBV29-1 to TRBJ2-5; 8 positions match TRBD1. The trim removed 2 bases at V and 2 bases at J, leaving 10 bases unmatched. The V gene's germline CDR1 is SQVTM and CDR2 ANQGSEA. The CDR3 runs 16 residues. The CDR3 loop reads CSVESGTGQWQETQYF. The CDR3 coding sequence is TGCAGCGTTGAAAGTGGGACAGGCCAGTGGCAAGAGACCCAGTACTTC.

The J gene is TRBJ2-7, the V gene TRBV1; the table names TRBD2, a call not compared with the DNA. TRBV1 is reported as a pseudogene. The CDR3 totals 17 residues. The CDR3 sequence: CTSSRGLAGPSSYEQYF. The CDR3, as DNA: TGCACCAGCAGCCGCGGACTAGCGGGTCCCAGCTCCTACGAGCAGTACTTC.

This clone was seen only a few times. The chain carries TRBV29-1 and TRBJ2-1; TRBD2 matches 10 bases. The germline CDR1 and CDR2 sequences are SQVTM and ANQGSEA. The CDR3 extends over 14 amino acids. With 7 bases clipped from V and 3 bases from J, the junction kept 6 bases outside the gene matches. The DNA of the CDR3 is TGCAGCGCTACAGGACTAGCGGACTACAATGAGCAGTTCTTC. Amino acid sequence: CSATGLADYNEQFF.

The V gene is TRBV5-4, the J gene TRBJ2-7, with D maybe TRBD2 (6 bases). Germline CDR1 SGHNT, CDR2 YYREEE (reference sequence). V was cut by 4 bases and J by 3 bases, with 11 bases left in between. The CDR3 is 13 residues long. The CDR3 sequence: CASSPTSSYEQYF. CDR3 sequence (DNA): TGTGCCAGCAGCCCGACTAGTAGCTACGAGCAGTACTTC.

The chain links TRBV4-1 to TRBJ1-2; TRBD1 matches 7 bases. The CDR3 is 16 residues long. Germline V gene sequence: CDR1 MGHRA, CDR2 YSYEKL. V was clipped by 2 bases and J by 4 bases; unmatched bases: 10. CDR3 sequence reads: CASSQPRRDSIYGYTF. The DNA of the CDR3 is TGCGCCAGCAGCCAACCCCGAAGGGACAGCATCTATGGCTACACCTTC.

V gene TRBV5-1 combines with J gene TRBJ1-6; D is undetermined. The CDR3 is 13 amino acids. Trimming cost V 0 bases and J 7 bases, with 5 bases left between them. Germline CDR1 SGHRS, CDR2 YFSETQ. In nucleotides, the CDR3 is TGCGCCAGCAGCTTGGTTGCGAATTCACCCCTCCACTTT. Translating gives CASSLVANSPLHF.

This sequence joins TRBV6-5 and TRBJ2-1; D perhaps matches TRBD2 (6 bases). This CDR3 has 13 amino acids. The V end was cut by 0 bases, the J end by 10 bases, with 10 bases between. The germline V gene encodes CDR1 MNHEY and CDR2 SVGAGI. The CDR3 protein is CASSYSKGGEQFF. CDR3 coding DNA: TGTGCCAGCAGTTACTCGAAAGGAGGGGAGCAGTTCTTC.

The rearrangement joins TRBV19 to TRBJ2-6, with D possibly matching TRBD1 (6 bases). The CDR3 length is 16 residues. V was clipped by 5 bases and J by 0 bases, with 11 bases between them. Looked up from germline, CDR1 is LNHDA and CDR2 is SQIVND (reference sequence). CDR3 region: CASSVTGGSGANVLTF. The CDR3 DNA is TGTGCCAGTAGTGTGACAGGAGGCTCTGGGGCCAACGTCCTGACTTTC.

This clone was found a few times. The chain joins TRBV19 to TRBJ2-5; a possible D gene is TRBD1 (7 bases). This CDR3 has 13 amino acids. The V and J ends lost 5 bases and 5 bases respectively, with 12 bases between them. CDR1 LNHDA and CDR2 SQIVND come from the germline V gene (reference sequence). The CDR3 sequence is CASSPGGYETQYF. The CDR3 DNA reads TGTGCCAGTAGTCCAGGGGGGTACGAGACCCAGTACTTC.

CDR3: CASSPRQGLNTEAFF. The CDR3 nucleotides read TGTGCCAGCAGCCCCCGACAGGGATTGAACACTGAAGCTTTCTTT. This chain links TRBV7-8 with TRBJ1-1; 7 nucleotides line up with TRBD1. V was clipped by 5 bases and J by 0 bases; unmatched bases: 6. Germline V gives CDR1 SGHVS, CDR2 FQNEAQ. This CDR3 region has 15 residues.

The CDR3 coding sequence is TGTGCCAGCAGCGTAGTAGGGACTAGCACAGATACGCAGTATTTT. It encodes CASSVVGTSTDTQYF. The gene calls are TRBV9 and TRBJ2-3, with TRBD2 as a possible D gene (6 bases). V lost 0 bases and J 0 bases, leaving 8 bases between the germline ends. Per germline, CDR1 SGDLS and CDR2 YYNGEE. This CDR3 has 15 residues.

CDR3 nucleotides: TGTGCCAGCAGCGCCGGGACTAGCGGGAGGGCGGGGCAAGAGACCCAGTACTTC. Its protein product is CASSAGTSGRAGQETQYF. V is TRBV28 and J is TRBJ2-5; 16 bases fit TRBD2. With V trimmed by 6 bases and J by 2 bases, 9 bases remained unmatched. CDR3 length: 18 amino acids. Germline V gene sequence: CDR1 MDHEN, CDR2 SYDVKM. The full variable domain, with the rest looked up from reference TRBV28 and TRBJ2-5, is DVKVTQSSRYLVKRTGEKVFLECVQDMDHENMFWYRQDPGLGLRLIYFSYDVKMKEKGDIPEGYSVSREKKERFSLILESASTNQTSMYLCASSAGTSGRAGQETQYFGPGTRLLVL.